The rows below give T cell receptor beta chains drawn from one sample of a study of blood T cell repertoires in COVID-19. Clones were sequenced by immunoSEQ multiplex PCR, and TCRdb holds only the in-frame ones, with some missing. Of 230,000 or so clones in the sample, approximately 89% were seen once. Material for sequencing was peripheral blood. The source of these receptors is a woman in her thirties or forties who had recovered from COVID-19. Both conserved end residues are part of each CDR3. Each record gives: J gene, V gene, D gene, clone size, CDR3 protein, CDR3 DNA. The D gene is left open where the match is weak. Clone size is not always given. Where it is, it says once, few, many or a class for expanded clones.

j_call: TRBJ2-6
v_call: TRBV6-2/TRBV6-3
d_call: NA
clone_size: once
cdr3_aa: CASSLTNGANVLTF
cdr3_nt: TGTGCCAGCAGTTTGACAAACGGGGCCAACGTCCTGACTTTC

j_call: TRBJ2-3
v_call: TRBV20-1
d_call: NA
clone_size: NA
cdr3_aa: CSTTRADTQYF
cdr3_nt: TGCAGTACCACCCGGGCAGATACGCAGTATTTT

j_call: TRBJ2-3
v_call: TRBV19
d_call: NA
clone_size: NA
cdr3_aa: CASSVFPRTDTQYF
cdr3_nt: TGTGCCAGTAGTGTCTTTCCTCGGACAGATACGCAGTATTTT

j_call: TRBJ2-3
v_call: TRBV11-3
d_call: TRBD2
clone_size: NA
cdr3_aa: CASSLLPSGSLPDTQYF
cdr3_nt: TGTGCCAGCAGCTTACTTCCTAGCGGGAGCCTCCCAGATACGCAGTATTTT

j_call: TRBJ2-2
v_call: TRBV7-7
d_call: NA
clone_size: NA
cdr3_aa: CASSLGQGIGELFF
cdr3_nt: TGTGCCAGCAGCTTAGGGCAGGGGATCGGGGAGCTGTTTTTT

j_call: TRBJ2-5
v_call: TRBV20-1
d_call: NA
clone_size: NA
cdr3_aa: CSASRGRGETQYF
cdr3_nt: TGCAGTGCTAGTCGTGGGAGGGGGGAGACCCAGTACTTC

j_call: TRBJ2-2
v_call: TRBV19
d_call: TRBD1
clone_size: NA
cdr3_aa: CATSSGTGVTGELFF
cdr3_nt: TGTGCCACATCCTCCGGGACAGGGGTCACCGGGGAGCTGTTTTTT

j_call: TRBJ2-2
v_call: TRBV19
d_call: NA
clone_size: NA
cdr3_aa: CASRAGFWDTGELFF
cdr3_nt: TGTGCCAGTAGGGCAGGGTTTTGGGACACCGGGGAGCTGTTTTTT

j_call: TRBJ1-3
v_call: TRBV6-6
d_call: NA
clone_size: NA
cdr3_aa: CASSYVQAIAGNTIYF
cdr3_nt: TGTGCCAGCAGTTACGTACAGGCCATCGCTGGAAACACCATATATTTT

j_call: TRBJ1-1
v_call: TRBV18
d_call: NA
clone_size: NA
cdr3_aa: CASSTSGWAEAFF
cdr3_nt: TGTGCCAGCTCAACATCAGGGTGGGCTGAAGCTTTCTTT

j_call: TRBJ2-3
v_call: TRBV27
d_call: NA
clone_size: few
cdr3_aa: CASSSIPGTDTQYF
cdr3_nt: TGTGCCAGCAGTTCTATACCCGGCACAGATACGCAGTATTTT

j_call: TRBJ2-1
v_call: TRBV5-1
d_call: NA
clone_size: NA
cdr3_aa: CASSLGASDDNEQFF
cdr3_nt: TGCGCCAGCAGCTTGGGCGCTAGCGACGACAATGAGCAGTTCTTC

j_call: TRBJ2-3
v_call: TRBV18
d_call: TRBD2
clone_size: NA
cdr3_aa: CASSPRLAGNTDTQYF
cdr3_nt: TGTGCCAGCTCACCAAGACTAGCGGGAAACACAGATACGCAGTATTTT

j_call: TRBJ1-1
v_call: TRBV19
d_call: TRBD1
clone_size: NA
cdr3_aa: CASVRLSGGTEAFF
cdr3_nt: TGTGCCAGTGTCCGATTGTCAGGGGGCACTGAAGCTTTCTTT

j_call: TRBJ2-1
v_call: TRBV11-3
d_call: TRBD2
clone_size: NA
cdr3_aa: CASSSGLAGTYEQFF
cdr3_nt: TGTGCCAGCAGCTCGGGCCTAGCGGGGACGTATGAGCAGTTCTTC

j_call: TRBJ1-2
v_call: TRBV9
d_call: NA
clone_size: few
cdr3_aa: CASSPGGKTNYGYTF
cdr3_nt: TGTGCCAGCAGCCCCGGAGGAAAAACTAACTATGGCTACACCTTC

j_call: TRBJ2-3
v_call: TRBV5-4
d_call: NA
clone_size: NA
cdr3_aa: CASSLVSSDTQYF
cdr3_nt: TGTGCCAGCAGCTTGGTTAGCTCTGATACGCAGTATTTT

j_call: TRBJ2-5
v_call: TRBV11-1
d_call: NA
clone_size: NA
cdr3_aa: CASSLGATQETQYF
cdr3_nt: TGTGCCAGCAGCTTAGGGGCAACTCAAGAGACCCAGTACTTC

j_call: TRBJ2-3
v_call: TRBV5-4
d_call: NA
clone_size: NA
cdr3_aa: CASSPDGGTDTQYF
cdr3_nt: TGTGCCAGCAGTCCGGACGGGGGCACAGATACGCAGTATTTT

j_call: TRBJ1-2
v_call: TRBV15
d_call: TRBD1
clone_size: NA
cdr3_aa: CATSGRDSTFFYGYTF
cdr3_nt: TGTGCCACCAGCGGTCGGGACAGCACCTTCTTCTATGGCTACACCTTC

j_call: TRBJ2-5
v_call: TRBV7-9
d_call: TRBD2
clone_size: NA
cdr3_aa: CAASGRSQETQYF
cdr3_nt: TGTGCCGCCAGCGGGAGATCCCAAGAGACCCAGTACTTC

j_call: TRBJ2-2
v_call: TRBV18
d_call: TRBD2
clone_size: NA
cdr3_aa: CASTGREDTGELFF
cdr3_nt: TGTGCCAGCACAGGACGGGAGGACACCGGGGAGCTGTTTTTT

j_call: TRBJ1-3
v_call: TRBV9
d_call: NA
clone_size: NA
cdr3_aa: CASSVGGAPSSGNTIYF
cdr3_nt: TGTGCCAGCAGCGTAGGCGGGGCCCCGAGCTCTGGAAACACCATATATTTT

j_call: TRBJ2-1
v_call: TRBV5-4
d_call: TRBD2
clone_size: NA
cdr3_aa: CASSPPGLAGGKGEQFF
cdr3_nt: TGTGCCAGCAGCCCACCTGGACTAGCGGGGGGTAAGGGTGAGCAGTTCTTC

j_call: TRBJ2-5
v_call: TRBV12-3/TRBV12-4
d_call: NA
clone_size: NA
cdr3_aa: CASSLALETQYF
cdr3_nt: TGTGCCAGCTCCCTAGCATTGGAGACCCAGTACTTC

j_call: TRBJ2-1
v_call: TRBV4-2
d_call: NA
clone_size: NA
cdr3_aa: CASSQVARGFNEQFF
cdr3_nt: TGTGCCAGCAGCCAAGTTGCGCGGGGATTCAATGAGCAGTTCTTC

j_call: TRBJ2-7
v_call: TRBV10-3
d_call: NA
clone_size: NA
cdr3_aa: CAISELRDSNEQYF
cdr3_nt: TGTGCCATCAGTGAGTTGAGGGACTCCAACGAGCAGTACTTC

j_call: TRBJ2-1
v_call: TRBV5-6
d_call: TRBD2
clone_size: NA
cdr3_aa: CASSHIVGLAGLSEQFF
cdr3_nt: TGTGCCAGCAGCCACATAGTGGGGCTAGCGGGACTTAGTGAGCAGTTCTTC

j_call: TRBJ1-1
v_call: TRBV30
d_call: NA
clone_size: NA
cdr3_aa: CAWSKRREPIRGAEAFF
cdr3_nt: TGTGCCTGGAGCAAACGTCGGGAGCCTATTCGGGGCGCTGAAGCTTTCTTT

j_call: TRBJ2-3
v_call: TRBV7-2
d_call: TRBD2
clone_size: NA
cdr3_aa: CASSLLSASGRANRDTQYF
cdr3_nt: TGTGCCAGCAGCTTACTTTCGGCTAGCGGGAGGGCCAATAGAGATACGCAGTATTTT

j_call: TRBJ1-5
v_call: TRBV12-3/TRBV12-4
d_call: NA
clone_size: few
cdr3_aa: CASSLPGNQPQHF
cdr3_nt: TGTGCCAGCAGTTTACCAGGAAATCAGCCCCAGCATTTT

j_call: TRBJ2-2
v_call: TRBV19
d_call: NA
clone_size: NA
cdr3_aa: CASSIEAETATTGELFF
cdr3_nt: TGTGCCAGTAGTATAGAGGCGGAAACGGCGACCACCGGGGAGCTGTTTTTT

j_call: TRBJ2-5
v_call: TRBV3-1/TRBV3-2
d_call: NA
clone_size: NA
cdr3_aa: CASSQVPAARETQYF
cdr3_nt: TGTGCCAGCAGCCAAGTCCCGGCAGCCAGGGAGACCCAGTACTTC

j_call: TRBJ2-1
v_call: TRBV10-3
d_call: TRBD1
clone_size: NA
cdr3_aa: CAITKEQGYNEQFF
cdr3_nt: TGTGCCATCACTAAGGAACAGGGGTACAATGAGCAGTTCTTC

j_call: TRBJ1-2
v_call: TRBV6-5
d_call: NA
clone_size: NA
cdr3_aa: CASSTNRDGGYTF
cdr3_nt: TGTGCCAGCAGTACTAACAGGGACGGTGGCTACACCTTC

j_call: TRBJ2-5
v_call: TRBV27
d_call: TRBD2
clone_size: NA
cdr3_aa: CASSRGLAGSETQYF
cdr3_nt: TGTGCCAGCAGTAGAGGACTAGCGGGGTCGGAGACCCAGTACTTC

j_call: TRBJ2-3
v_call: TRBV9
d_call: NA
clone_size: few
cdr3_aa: CASSVVWGQCTDTQYF
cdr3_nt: TGTGCCAGCAGCGTAGTTTGGGGGCAGTGCACAGATACGCAGTATTTT

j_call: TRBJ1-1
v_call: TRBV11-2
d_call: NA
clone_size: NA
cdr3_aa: CASSLQMGTVKQAFF
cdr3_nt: TGTGCCAGCAGCTTACAAATGGGTACAGTAAAGCAAGCTTTCTTT

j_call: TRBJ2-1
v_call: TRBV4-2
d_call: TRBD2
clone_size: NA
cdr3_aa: CASSQAVAGLNEQFF
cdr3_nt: TGTGCCAGCAGCCAAGCAGTAGCGGGGTTGAATGAGCAGTTCTTC

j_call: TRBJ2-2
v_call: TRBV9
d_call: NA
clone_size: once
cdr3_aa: CASSVAVAANTGELFF
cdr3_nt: TGTGCCAGCAGCGTAGCGGTAGCGGCTAACACCGGGGAGCTGTTTTTT

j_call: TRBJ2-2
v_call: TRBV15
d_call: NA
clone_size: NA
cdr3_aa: CATRGDSNTGELFF
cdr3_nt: TGTGCCACCAGAGGGGATTCTAACACCGGGGAGCTGTTTTTT

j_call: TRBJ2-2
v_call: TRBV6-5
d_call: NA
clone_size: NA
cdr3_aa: CASIAMNTGELFF
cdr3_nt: TGTGCCAGCATTGCGATGAACACCGGGGAGCTGTTTTTT

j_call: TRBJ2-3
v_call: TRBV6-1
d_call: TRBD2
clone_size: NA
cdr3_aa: CASSATSGGRSDTQYF
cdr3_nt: TGTGCCAGCAGTGCAACTAGCGGGGGGAGATCAGATACGCAGTATTTT

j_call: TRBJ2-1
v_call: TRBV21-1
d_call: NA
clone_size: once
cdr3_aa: CASSKDCGSTSGSIGEQFF
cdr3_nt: TGTGCCAGCAGCAAAGATTGCGGTTCGACGAGCGGGAGTATCGGCGAGCAGTTCTTC

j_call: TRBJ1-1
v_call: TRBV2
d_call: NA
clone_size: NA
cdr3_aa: CASSPGGVAFF
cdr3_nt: TGTGCCAGTTCTCCGGGGGGGGTTGCTTTCTTT

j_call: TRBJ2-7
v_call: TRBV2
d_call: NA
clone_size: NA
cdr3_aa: CASREAYEQYF
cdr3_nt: TGTGCCAGCAGGGAGGCCTACGAGCAGTACTTC

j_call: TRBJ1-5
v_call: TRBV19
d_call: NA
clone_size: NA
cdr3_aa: CASSKSFASWGERSNQPQHF
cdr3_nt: TGTGCCAGTAGTAAATCTTTTGCATCATGGGGGGAACGAAGCAATCAGCCCCAGCATTTT

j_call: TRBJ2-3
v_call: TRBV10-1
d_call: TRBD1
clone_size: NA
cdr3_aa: CASTLDRGKAQYF
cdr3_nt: TGCGCCAGCACTCTGGACAGGGGAAAAGCGCAGTATTTT

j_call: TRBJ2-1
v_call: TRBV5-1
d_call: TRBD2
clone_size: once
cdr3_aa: CASSRLLADEQFF
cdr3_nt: TGCGCCAGCAGCCGCCTTCTAGCGGATGAGCAGTTCTTC

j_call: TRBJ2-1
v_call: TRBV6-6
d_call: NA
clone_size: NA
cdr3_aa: CASSPDRGWSGGPNEQFF
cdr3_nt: TGTGCCAGCAGTCCGGACAGGGGTTGGAGCGGGGGACCCAATGAGCAGTTCTTC